Shown below are 31 T cell receptor beta chains from a single sample sequenced in a study of OX40 agonist ivuxolimab in advanced cancers. Libraries were prepared by immunoSEQ multiplex PCR; TCRdb keeps only in-frame clonotypes and omits some of them. Counted here are 62,000 or so clones, approximately 86% occurring once; the ten biggest clones make up roughly 2%. This specimen was CD4+ or CD8+ T cells sorted from blood, taken in a trial of the OX40 agonist ivuxolimab. The receptors come from an adult with an advanced solid tumor such as melanoma, head and neck, liver or kidney cancer.

This clone was seen just once. The CDR3 loop is CASSVNSGANVLTF. CDR3 in DNA: TGTGCCAGCAGTGTGAACTCTGGGGCCAACGTCCTGACTTTC. The chain employs TRBV6-4 and TRBJ2-6; unclear D gene. Per the germline V gene, CDR1 is MRHNA and CDR2 is SNTAGT. Trimming took off 4 bases at V and 0 bases at J, with 4 bases between the two ends. The CDR3 sequence is 14 residues long.

The chain has TRBV13 and TRBJ1-1, with TRBD1 identical over 9 bases. This CDR3 is 15 amino acids long. V shed 5 bases and J 4 bases; nucleotides not matched to a gene: 8. Germline CDR1 PRHDT, CDR2 FYEKMQ (reference sequence). This chain's CDR3 is CASSIGTGKGTEAFF. The CDR3 DNA is TGTGCCAGCAGCATCGGGACAGGGAAGGGCACTGAAGCTTTCTTT.

This chain links TRBV5-6 with TRBJ1-2; 10 bases are shared with TRBD1. V lost 4 bases, J lost 3 bases, and 12 bases stayed unmatched. The CDR3 runs 17 residues. CDR1 and CDR2 from the germline V gene are SGHDT and YYEEEE. The CDR3: CASSLGGGDRGHYGYTF. The CDR3 region has the DNA TGTGCCAGCAGCCTCGGTGGGGGGGACAGGGGTCACTATGGCTACACCTTC.

This chain links TRBV5-5 with TRBJ2-7, with 7 nucleotides matching TRBD2. The V segment lost 4 bases and the J segment 5 bases; nucleotides outside the gene matches: 18. CDR3 length: 17 residues. Per the germline V gene, CDR1 is SGHKS and CDR2 is YYEKEE (reference sequence). DNA of the CDR3: TGTGCCAGCAGCCCCTGGCCGGCGGGAGTGAAGAAAAACGAGCAGTACTTC. This sequence encodes CASSPWPAGVKKNEQYF. The variable domain in full, completed from reference TRBV5-5 and TRBJ2-7, reads DAGVTQSPTHLIKTRGQQVTLRCSPISGHKSVSWYQQVLGQGPQFIFQYYEKEERGRGNFPDRFSARQFPNYSSELNVNALLLGDSALYLCASSPWPAGVKKNEQYFGPGTRLTVT.

The chain employs TRBV25-1 and TRBJ1-1, with D unclear. V was pared by 1 base and J by 2 bases, with 11 bases between. This CDR3 comprises 15 residues. Germline assignment: CDR1 MGHDK and CDR2 SYGVNS. CDR3 in amino acids: CASSESGGFNTEAFF. DNA for the CDR3: TGTGCCAGCAGTGAATCGGGAGGGTTTAACACTGAAGCTTTCTTT.

This clone was observed a few times. The chain uses TRBV28 and TRBJ2-1, with TRBD2 as a possible D gene (5 bases). This CDR3 contains 17 residues. Germline V gene lookup returns CDR1 MDHEN and CDR2 SYDVKM. Trimming cost V 4 bases and J 4 bases, with 20 bases left between them. The CDR3 DNA reads TGTGCCAGCAGTTCCCCATCCCTAGCTGTCCGTTACAATGAGCAGTTCTTC. This sequence encodes CASSSPSLAVRYNEQFF.

The V and J genes are TRBV2 and TRBJ2-7, with TRBD2 as a possible D gene (6 bases). Deletions cut 7 bases from V and 2 bases from J, with 15 bases between. Germline CDR1 and CDR2: SNHLY and FYNNEI. The CDR3 is 14 amino acids. The CDR3 nucleotides read TGTGCCAGCACCGGGACGTGGAGGGCCTACGAGCAGTACTTC. Its protein is CASTGTWRAYEQYF.

The chain has TRBV5-1 and TRBJ2-5; 9 bases map to TRBD2. Germline values: CDR1 SGHRS, CDR2 YFSETQ. With V trimmed by 5 bases and J by 5 bases, 7 bases remained unmatched. CDR3 length equals 14 residues. CDR3 region: CASSASGVWETQYF. The DNA of the CDR3 is TGCGCCAGCAGTGCTAGCGGGGTTTGGGAGACCCAGTACTTC. Looking up the rest from reference TRBV5-1 and TRBJ2-5 gives the full variable domain: KAGVTQTPRYLIKTRGQQVTLSCSPISGHRSVSWYQQTPGQGLQFLFEYFSETQRNKGNFPGRFSGRQFSNSRSEMNVSTLELGDSALYLCASSASGVWETQYFGPGTRLLVL.

The CDR3 protein is CASWRVGSYEQYF. The CDR3, as DNA: TGTGCCAGTTGGCGGGTTGGCTCCTACGAGCAGTACTTC. The chain has TRBV5-5 and TRBJ2-7, with D possibly TRBD2 on 5 matching bases. The CDR3 has 13 amino acids. Trimming shortened V by 8 bases and J by 0 bases, and 12 bases separated the two germline ends. The germline gives CDR1 SGHKS, CDR2 YYEKEE (reference sequence).

The J gene is TRBJ1-3, the V gene TRBV5-8; D is ambiguous. Trimming cost V 1 base and J 1 base, with 6 bases left between them. The CDR3 length is 14 residues. The V gene's germline CDR1 is SGHTS and CDR2 YDEGEE. CDR3 DNA sequence: TGTGCCAGCAGCTTGTGGGTGTCTGGAAACACCATATATTTT. It specifies CASSLWVSGNTIYF.

The chain couples TRBV4-2 to TRBJ1-5, with a possible D match to TRBD1 (5 bases). The V end lost 3 bases, the J end lost 6 bases, and 12 bases lay between the germline ends. Germline V gives CDR1 LGHNA, CDR2 YNFKEQ. The CDR3 has 14 amino acids. The CDR3 protein is CASSHRQRGQPQHF. DNA for the CDR3: TGTGCCAGCAGCCACCGACAGAGGGGTCAGCCCCAGCATTTT.

The chain recombines TRBV10-2 with TRBJ2-1; TRBD2 aligns across 9 bases. The germline V gene encodes CDR1 WSHSY and CDR2 SAAADI. With V trimmed by 3 bases and J by 0 bases, 3 bases remained unmatched. The CDR3 length is 16 residues. CDR3: CASSEAGGHSYNEQFF. CDR3 bases: TGCGCCAGCAGTGAAGCGGGGGGACACTCCTACAATGAGCAGTTCTTC.

V usage is TRBV2 and J usage is TRBJ2-3; D is undetermined. V was shortened by 4 bases and J by 4 bases, with 3 bases between the two germline ends. This CDR3 comprises 11 residues. CDR1 and CDR2 from the germline V gene are SNHLY and FYNNEI. The CDR3 nucleotides read TGTGCCAGCAGTGGTGCAGATACGCAGTATTTT. This codes for CASSGADTQYF.

This chain links TRBV10-1 with TRBJ1-6; D is ambiguous. V was shortened by 2 bases and J by 10 bases, with 9 bases between the two germline ends. CDR1 and CDR2 (germline): WNHNN, SYGVQD (reference sequence). The CDR3 is 13 residues long. For the CDR3, the DNA is TGCGCCAGCAGTGAGAGGGAAACCTCACCCCTCCACTTT. Protein sequence: CASSERETSPLHF.

The chain has TRBV10-3 and TRBJ2-3; 12 bases fit TRBD2. The CDR3 has 14 residues. J was trimmed by 9 bases and V by 5 bases; bases with no gene match: 6. Germline CDR1 and CDR2: ENHRY and SYGVKD. The CDR3 reads CAISRTSGMVTQYF. CDR3 DNA sequence: TGTGCCATCAGTAGGACTAGCGGGATGGTCACGCAGTATTTT.

This clone appeared a single time. This rearrangement joins TRBV2 to TRBJ2-3; the match to TRBD1 covers 8 bases. Looked up from germline, CDR1 is SNHLY and CDR2 is FYNNEI. The J segment lost 1 base and the V segment lost 4 bases, leaving 7 bases of the junction unmatched. The CDR3 sequence is 16 residues long. DNA for the CDR3: TGTGCCAGCAGTGTGGCAGGGGGCGCGGGCACAGATACGCAGTATTTT. It specifies CASSVAGGAGTDTQYF. The complete variable domain, with remaining parts taken from reference TRBV2 and TRBJ2-3, reads EPEVTQTPSHQVTQMGQEVILRCVPISNHLYFYWYRQILGQKVEFLVSFYNNEISEKSEIFDDQFSVERPDGSNFTLKIRSTKLEDSAMYFCASSVAGGAGTDTQYFGPGTRLTVL.

CDR3 in amino acids: CASSPSGTETQYF. Here the CDR3 DNA reads TGTGCCAGCAGTCCTAGCGGGACGGAGACCCAGTACTTC. The rearrangement uses TRBV6-5 and TRBJ2-5; TRBD2 matches at 9 bases. The trim removed 5 bases at V and 5 bases at J, leaving 3 bases unmatched. This CDR3 has 13 residues. The V gene's germline CDR1 is MNHEY and CDR2 SVGAGI.

In its sample, this clone was seen a few times. The V call is TRBV6-1, the J call TRBJ1-1; D is undetermined. Germline V lookup: CDR1 MNHNS, CDR2 SASEGT. The ends were cut back, 7 bases at V and 6 bases at J, with 12 bases in the middle. The CDR3 consists of 12 residues. The CDR3 loop is CASNRVWAEAFF. The DNA of the CDR3 is TGTGCCAGCAACCGGGTTTGGGCTGAAGCTTTCTTT.

J is TRBJ1-2 and V is TRBV9, with TRBD1 as a possible D gene (6 bases). This CDR3 comprises 13 residues. Germline V gene sequence: CDR1 SGDLS, CDR2 YYNGEE. Trimming shortened V by 3 bases and J by 3 bases, and 9 bases separated the two germline ends. The CDR3 sequence is CASSGRGYYGYTF. CDR3 in DNA: TGTGCCAGCAGCGGCAGGGGCTACTATGGCTACACCTTC.

V is TRBV7-2 and J is TRBJ2-5, with D perhaps TRBD1 (8 bases). The CDR3 length is 14 residues. The V end was cut by 6 bases, the J end by 3 bases, with 14 bases between. CDR1 and CDR2 from the germline V gene are SGHTA and FQGNSA. This CDR3 is CASSRTGREETQYF. The CDR3, as DNA: TGTGCCAGCAGTAGGACAGGGAGGGAAGAGACCCAGTACTTC.

A word on this clone: A read error may account for a junction end that differs from germline. The J gene is TRBJ1-1, the V gene TRBV10-1; D is possibly TRBD1 (6 bases). The CDR3 runs to 13 residues. Per the germline V gene, CDR1 is WNHNN and CDR2 is SYGVQD (reference sequence). Here the CDR3 DNA reads TGCGCCAGCAGTCCAAATAGGTATACAGGGCCCCGATTT. Residues: CASSPNRYTGPRF.

The chain combines TRBV27 with TRBJ2-3; TRBD2 matches at 9 bases. Trimming took 2 bases from V and 3 from J; bases not matched to a gene: 0. The V gene's germline CDR1 is MNHEY and CDR2 SMNVEV (reference sequence). The CDR3 sequence is 14 residues long. The CDR3 spells CASSLSGRTDTQYF. DNA for the CDR3: TGTGCCAGCAGTTTAAGCGGGAGGACAGATACGCAGTATTTT.

This clone was picked up a small number of times. The chain combines TRBV11-2 with TRBJ2-3; a possible D gene is TRBD2 (6 bases). Germline V lookup: CDR1 SGHAT, CDR2 FQNNGV. V was cut by 2 bases and J by 2 bases, with 20 bases left in between. This CDR3 contains 18 residues. The CDR3 loop is CASSLNRGTLFLTDTQYF. The CDR3 DNA follows: TGTGCCAGCAGCTTAAATCGGGGGACCCTCTTCCTCACAGATACGCAGTATTTT.

The rearrangement links TRBV10-3 to TRBJ1-6, with D possibly matching TRBD1 (5 bases). CDR3 length: 13 residues. The ends were cut back, 2 bases at V and 8 bases at J, with 7 bases in the middle. The germline CDR1 and CDR2 sequences are ENHRY and SYGVKD. CDR3 sequence: CAISELGDSPLHF. The CDR3 nucleotides read TGTGCCATCAGTGAGCTAGGGGATTCACCCCTCCACTTT.

The rearrangement links TRBV5-4 to TRBJ2-5, with TRBD2 as a possible D gene (6 bases). Germline V CDR1 and CDR2: SGHNT, YYREEE (reference sequence). The V end was cut by 2 bases, the J end by 4 bases, with 12 bases between. The CDR3 consists of 14 residues. The CDR3 bases are TGTGCCAGCAGCTTACATGGGACTGGAGAGACCCAGTACTTC. Encoded protein: CASSLHGTGETQYF.

This rearrangement joins TRBV5-4 to TRBJ2-3; D might be TRBD2 (7 bases). This CDR3 spans 15 amino acids. Deletions cut 4 bases from V and 6 bases from J, with 18 bases between. Germline CDR1 is SGHNT and CDR2 is YYREEE (reference sequence). The chain's CDR3 is CASSLGLGGGDTQYF. In DNA, the CDR3 is TGTGCCAGCAGCCTTGGACTAGGGGGTGGGGATACGCAGTATTTT.

The chain links TRBV28 to TRBJ1-1, with 11 bases that match TRBD1. CDR3 length: 15 residues. With 7 bases clipped from V and 5 bases from J, the junction kept 9 bases outside the gene matches. The V gene's germline CDR1 is MDHEN and CDR2 SYDVKM. CDR3 in DNA: TGTGCCAGCAATGGAGGGACAGGGGGGTTTACTGAAGCTTTCTTT. Protein product: CASNGGTGGFTEAFF. The entire variable domain, with the rest obtained from reference TRBV28 and TRBJ1-1, is as follows: DVKVTQSSRYLVKRTGEKVFLECVQDMDHENMFWYRQDPGLGLRLIYFSYDVKMKEKGDIPEGYSVSREKKERFSLILESASTNQTSMYLCASNGGTGGFTEAFFGQGTRLTVV.

The rearrangement uses TRBV25-1 and TRBJ2-2, with TRBD1 matching 10 bases. This CDR3 contains 16 residues. The V gene end was trimmed by 7 bases and the J gene end by 7 bases; junction bases not matched to a gene: 12. CDR1 MGHDK and CDR2 SYGVNS come from the germline V gene. The CDR3 DNA follows: TGTGCCAGCACTCCTCCGGGACAGGGGTGGGGCGGGGAGCTGTTTTTT. Protein: CASTPPGQGWGGELFF.

DNA for the CDR3: TGTGCCAGCAGGGCGGCGAGCTCCTATAATTCACCCCTCCACTTT. Its protein is CASRAASSYNSPLHF. V and J are TRBV6-1 and TRBJ1-6; D not certain. The ends were cut back, 6 bases at V and 0 bases at J, with 9 bases in the middle. This CDR3 comprises 15 residues. Looked up from germline, CDR1 is MNHNS and CDR2 is SASEGT.

The chain has TRBV28 and TRBJ1-5; no definite D call. The CDR3 totals 14 residues. V was shortened by 4 bases and J by 3 bases, with 10 bases between the two germline ends. Germline V gives CDR1 MDHEN, CDR2 SYDVKM. The CDR3 bases are TGTGCCAGCAGTTCCAACCTCATCAATCAGCCCCAGCATTTT. Translation gives CASSSNLINQPQHF.

The V call is TRBV6-1, the J call TRBJ1-1; D possibly corresponds to TRBD1 (6 bases). The CDR3 has 12 amino acids. CDR1 and CDR2 from the germline V gene are MNHNS and SASEGT. V lost 4 bases and J lost 5, with 8 bases in between. The CDR3 here is CASSAGATEAFF. The CDR3 coding sequence is TGTGCCAGCAGTGCGGGGGCAACTGAAGCTTTCTTT.